This T cell receptor (beta chain) was sequenced during a study of beta chain features in type 1 diabetes. The entirety of the isolated RNA underwent reverse transcription, so expressed TCRB transcripts were sequenced. Produced via immunoSEQ multiplex PCR; TCRdb's table is partial and in-frame only. The sample has approximately 170,000 clones; approximately 8.4% are singletons. A few counts support this clone. Its antigen is undetermined. Overall study findings and caveats: Compared with healthy donors, patients appeared to share more similar naive, central memory and regulatory TCRB repertoires.

Per germline, CDR1 SQVTM and CDR2 ANQGSEA. The CDR3 is 12 amino acids. Deletions cut 1 base from V and 3 bases from J, with 5 bases between. The collection from each donor was one heparinised blood draw averaging about 116 mL. The sequencing input was central memory CD4+ T cells from blood. V is TRBV29-1 and J is TRBJ2-3, with unresolved D. This sequence was found in a woman aged 18 to 35 in good health. This CDR3 is CSVEGRTDTQYF. CDR3 DNA: TGCAGCGTTGAAGGTCGTACAGATACGCAGTATTTT.